This entry lists 5 T cell receptor beta chains sequenced from one sample in a study of cytomegalovirus exposure and HLA in healthy donors. PCR used 60 Vbeta primers and 13 Jbeta primers. Clones were sequenced by immunoSEQ multiplex PCR, and TCRdb holds only the in-frame ones, with some missing. The repertoire consists of about 64,000 clones, with roughly 87% occurring once and the leading ten covering approximately 11%. Sequencing was done on a sample of PBMCs. Every receptor here comes from a female donor in good health and CMV-seronegative.

This clone has a single count. This rearrangement joins TRBV7-9 to TRBJ2-1, with D perhaps TRBD2 (6 bases). This CDR3 comprises 13 residues. Germline V gene lookup returns CDR1 SEHNR and CDR2 FQNEAQ (reference sequence). The V end was cut by 5 bases, the J end by 8 bases, with 13 bases between. The CDR3 spells CASSPTSFDEQFF. The CDR3 DNA follows: TGTGCCAGCAGCCCGACTAGTTTCGATGAGCAGTTCTTC.

The chain links TRBV23-1 to TRBJ2-7; a possible D gene is TRBD1 (6 bases). TRBV23-1 belongs to the ORF category, with a function that is uncertain. V lost 2 bases, J lost 4 bases, and 12 bases lay in between. This CDR3 has 14 amino acids. CDR3 residues: CASSQLGQRYEQYF. The CDR3 DNA sequence: TGCGCCAGCAGTCAACTTGGACAGCGATACGAGCAGTACTTC.

This clone was observed a single time. J is TRBJ2-7 and V is TRBV11-2, with D unclear. Germline V gene lookup returns CDR1 SGHAT and CDR2 FQNNGV. With 1 base removed from V and 7 bases from J, the gap between germline ends came to 17 bases. The CDR3 has 15 residues. Here the CDR3 DNA reads TGTGCCAGCAGCTTAGGGGCAGGATTGGGTAGGGAGCAGTACTTC. Translating it yields CASSLGAGLGREQYF.

The chain is built from TRBV7-6 and TRBJ1-2; 10 bases are shared with TRBD1. Unmatched junction bases numbered 8, after V lost 5 bases and J lost 8 bases. The CDR3 consists of 14 residues. The germline V gene has CDR1 SGHVS and CDR2 FNYEAQ. CDR3 bases: TGTGCCAGCAGCCCAGGGACAGGGGCAGGGGGCTACACCTTC. Translation: CASSPGTGAGGYTF.

V gene TRBV6-6 combines with J gene TRBJ1-1; D is possibly TRBD1 (5 bases). From germline, CDR1 is MNHNY and CDR2 SVGAGI (reference sequence). Deletions cut 6 bases from V and 1 base from J, with 12 bases between. CDR3 size: 14 residues. CDR3 sequence: CASSHGQANTEAFF. CDR3 bases: TGTGCCAGCAGCCATGGACAAGCGAACACTGAAGCTTTCTTT.